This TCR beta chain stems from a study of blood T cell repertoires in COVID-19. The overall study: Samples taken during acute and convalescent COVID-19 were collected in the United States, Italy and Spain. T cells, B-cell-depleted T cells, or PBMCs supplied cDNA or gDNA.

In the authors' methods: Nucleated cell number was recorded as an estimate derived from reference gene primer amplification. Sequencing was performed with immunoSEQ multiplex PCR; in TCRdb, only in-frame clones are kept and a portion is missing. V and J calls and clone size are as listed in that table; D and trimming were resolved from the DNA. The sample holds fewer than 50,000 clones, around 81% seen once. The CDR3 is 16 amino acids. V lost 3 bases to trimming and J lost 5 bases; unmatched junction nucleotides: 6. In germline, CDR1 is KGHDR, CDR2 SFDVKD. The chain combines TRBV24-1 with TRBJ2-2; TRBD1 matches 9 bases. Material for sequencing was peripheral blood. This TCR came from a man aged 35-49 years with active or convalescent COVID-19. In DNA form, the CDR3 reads TGTGCCACCAGTGATCCGGGACAGGGAATGACCGGGGAGCTGTTTTTT. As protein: CATSDPGQGMTGELFF.